One sample yielded the 26 T cell receptor beta chains listed below, sequenced in a study of technical replicates of blood from a handful of donors. Sequencing used immunoSEQ multiplex PCR; TCRdb keeps in-frame clones, though not all of them. The repertoire consists of tens of thousands of clones, with 90% to 97% occurring once and the leading ten covering 0.36%. The sequenced sample consisted of T cells isolated from PBMCs. The receptor set was obtained from a human donor in good health.

This clone was seen only once. The V and J genes are TRBV9 and TRBJ2-1, with 8 bases identical to TRBD2. Per the germline V gene, CDR1 is SGDLS and CDR2 is YYNGEE. Unmatched junction bases numbered 2, after V lost 3 bases and J lost 0 bases. The CDR3 consists of 15 residues. In nucleotides, the CDR3 is TGTGCCAGCAGCGGTAGCGGGACCTCCTACAATGAGCAGTTCTTC. It translates to CASSGSGTSYNEQFF.

V is TRBV4-2 and J is TRBJ2-3, with 12 bases fitting TRBD2. Germline CDR1 LGHNA, CDR2 YNFKEQ. V was clipped by 0 bases and J by 5 bases; unmatched bases: 6. The CDR3 loop spans 17 amino acids. The CDR3 sequence is CASSQEASGRAGDTQYF. DNA of the CDR3: TGTGCCAGCAGCCAAGAGGCTAGCGGGAGGGCGGGAGATACGCAGTATTTT.

The chain has TRBV19 and TRBJ2-1; TRBD2 agrees at 10 bases. The CDR3 has 16 residues. Germline V gives CDR1 LNHDA, CDR2 SQIVND (reference sequence). V lost 7 bases and J lost 0; bases outside the gene matches: 6. CDR3 nucleotides: TGTGCCAGTATTAATATAGCGGGGGGCTCCTACAATGAGCAGTTCTTC. Protein: CASINIAGGSYNEQFF.

The gene calls are TRBV4-3 and TRBJ1-2, with 9 bases matching TRBD1. V lost 0 bases and J lost 3; bases outside the gene matches: 2. The CDR3 spans 15 residues. Germline V lookup: CDR1 LGHNA, CDR2 YSLEER. CDR3 sequence: CASSQDWTGDYGYTF. CDR3 sequence (DNA): TGCGCCAGCAGCCAAGACTGGACAGGGGACTATGGCTACACCTTC.

The CDR3 DNA follows: TGCGCCAGCAGCCCCGTGACTAGCGGGAAGGTGCCCAATGAGCAGTTCTTC. Translating gives CASSPVTSGKVPNEQFF. The gene calls are TRBV5-1 and TRBJ2-1, with TRBD2 matching over 11 bases. CDR1 SGHRS and CDR2 YFSETQ come from the germline V gene. This CDR3 has 17 residues. The V segment lost 4 bases and the J segment 6 bases; nucleotides outside the gene matches: 12.

In its sample, this clone was seen once. CDR3 protein: CASSDEGQVLRAFF. The CDR3 bases are TGCGCCAGCAGTGATGAAGGACAGGTTTTACGAGCTTTCTTT. This chain joins TRBV10-1 and TRBJ1-1, with TRBD1 identical over 7 bases. The length of the CDR3 is 14 residues. Germline V gives CDR1 WNHNN, CDR2 SYGVQD (reference sequence). J was trimmed by 10 bases and V by 3 bases; bases with no gene match: 11.

The rearrangement links TRBV18 to TRBJ1-5; 8 positions match TRBD1. The V gene end was trimmed by 3 bases and the J gene end by 6 bases; junction bases not matched to a gene: 13. The CDR3 totals 17 residues. CDR1 and CDR2 from the germline V gene are KGHSH and LQKENI. DNA of the CDR3: TGTGCCAGCTCACCCACCGCTATACAGGGGGAAGGTCAGCCCCAGCATTTT. This gives the protein CASSPTAIQGEGQPQHF.

This clone was picked up one time. The chain has TRBV19 and TRBJ1-2; 9 bases agree with TRBD1. V was pared by 6 bases and J by 0 bases, with 8 bases of the junction left unmatched. Per the germline V gene, CDR1 is LNHDA and CDR2 is SQIVND (reference sequence). The CDR3 is made up of 16 amino acids. CDR3 protein: CASRGDRDPANYGYTF. The CDR3 bases are TGTGCCAGTAGAGGGGACAGGGACCCAGCTAACTATGGCTACACCTTC.

This chain uses TRBV11-3 with TRBJ2-5; tentative D call: TRBD2 (6 bases). This CDR3 has 16 residues. The germline gives CDR1 SGHNT, CDR2 YENEEA. Trimming left V 1 base short and J 0 bases short, with 12 bases between. The CDR3: CASSLGQGGNQETQYF. CDR3 DNA sequence: TGTGCCAGCAGCTTAGGCCAGGGAGGCAACCAAGAGACCCAGTACTTC.

This clone was observed a handful of times. This sequence joins TRBV6-5 and TRBJ2-7; D gene uncertain. Germline V gives CDR1 MNHEY, CDR2 SVGAGI. V lost 9 bases, J lost 2 bases, and 14 bases lay in between. The CDR3 extends over 13 amino acids. The CDR3 spells CASHGQHAYEQYF. CDR3 nucleotides: TGTGCCAGTCATGGGCAGCACGCCTACGAGCAGTACTTC.

The chain carries TRBV7-9 and TRBJ2-7; 9 bases are shared with TRBD1. J was trimmed by 6 bases and V by 5 bases; bases with no gene match: 11. The CDR3 consists of 15 residues. Germline V lookup: CDR1 SEHNR, CDR2 FQNEAQ (reference sequence). The chain's CDR3 is CASSPYGQGTSEQYF. The CDR3 DNA reads TGTGCCAGCAGCCCTTACGGACAGGGGACCTCCGAGCAGTACTTC.

The J gene is TRBJ2-3, the V gene TRBV14; D possibly corresponds to TRBD2 (5 bases). Per the germline V gene, CDR1 is SGHDN and CDR2 is FVKESK. The V gene lost 1 base and the J gene lost 4 bases, with 15 bases spanning the gap. The CDR3 has 16 amino acids. For the CDR3, the DNA is TGTGCCAGCAGCCAAGCCTACTACCCCGGGGCAGATACGCAGTATTTT. Translation gives CASSQAYYPGADTQYF.

The chain recombines TRBV28 with TRBJ2-3, with 10 positions matching TRBD2. CDR1 is MDHEN, CDR2 SYDVKM, per germline. CDR3 length equals 17 residues. V dropped 7 bases and J dropped 0; count of bases not matched to a gene: 10. CDR3: CASTWTGLADSTDTQYF. The CDR3 DNA follows: TGTGCCAGCACCTGGACCGGACTAGCGGATAGCACAGATACGCAGTATTTT.

The gene calls are TRBV30 and TRBJ1-4; D is unresolved. Germline lookup yields CDR1 GTSNPN and CDR2 SVGIG (reference sequence). CDR3 length: 14 residues. V lost 0 bases and J lost 1, with 6 bases in between. CDR3 residues: CAWSVGRTNEKLFF. CDR3 coding DNA: TGTGCCTGGAGTGTGGGGAGAACTAATGAAAAACTGTTTTTT.

This chain uses TRBV5-8 with TRBJ2-7, with TRBD1 identical over 9 bases. The trim removed 4 bases at V and 5 bases at J, leaving 10 bases unmatched. CDR1 is SGHTS and CDR2 is YDEGEE in the germline V gene. There are 15 residues in the CDR3. This CDR3 reads CASSDIMTGGHEQYF. The CDR3 bases are TGTGCCAGCAGCGACATAATGACAGGGGGACACGAGCAGTACTTC. Based on the CDR3 plus reference TRBV5-8 and TRBJ2-7, the full variable domain is EAGVTQSPTHLIKTRGQQATLRCSPISGHTSVYWYQQALGLGLQFLLWYDEGEERNRGNFPPRFSGRQFPNYSSELNVNALELEDSALYLCASSDIMTGGHEQYFGPGTRLTVT.

This chain connects TRBV28 to TRBJ2-7; 8 bases are shared with TRBD1. Germline-derived CDR1 and CDR2 are MDHEN and SYDVKM. Trimming took 4 bases from V and 2 from J; bases not matched to a gene: 10. The CDR3 consists of 16 residues. The CDR3 coding sequence is TGTGCCAGCAGTTATCAGTTAAGACAGGGGACCTACGAGCAGTACTTC. Protein: CASSYQLRQGTYEQYF.

The J gene is TRBJ2-7, the V gene TRBV11-2, with D uncertain. Per germline, CDR1 SGHAT and CDR2 FQNNGV. Trimming removed 4 bases at V and 5 bases at J, with 9 bases between. The CDR3 sequence is 12 residues long. In DNA, the CDR3 is TGTGCCAGCAGCTCCAGTTCCGACGAGCAGTACTTC. Translation gives CASSSSSDEQYF.

The chain links TRBV19 to TRBJ1-4; perhaps TRBD1 as D (5 bases). Germline V CDR1 and CDR2: LNHDA, SQIVND (reference sequence). CDR3 length: 15 residues. Trimming stripped 10 bases from V and 7 bases from J, with 22 bases between. CDR3 loop: CATNPLGQGGEKLFF. DNA for the CDR3: TGTGCCACCAACCCCCTGGGGCAGGGAGGTGAAAAACTGTTTTTT. The full variable domain, its missing parts supplied by reference TRBV19 and TRBJ1-4, is DGGITQSPKYLFRKEGQNVTLSCEQNLNHDAMYWYRQDPGQGLRLIYYSQIVNDFQKGDIAEGYSVSREKKESFPLTVTSAQKNPTAFYLCATNPLGQGGEKLFFGSGTQLSVL.

The rearrangement uses TRBV5-1 and TRBJ2-2, with 8 bases aligning to TRBD2. The ends lost 0 bases at V and 1 base at J; junction bases unmatched: 2. CDR1 SGHRS and CDR2 YFSETQ come from the germline V gene. The CDR3 runs to 16 residues. CDR3 sequence reads: CASSLGTSGNTGELFF. The CDR3, as DNA: TGCGCCAGCAGCTTGGGAACTAGCGGGAACACCGGGGAGCTGTTTTTT.

The chain is built from TRBV5-1 and TRBJ1-2; no clear D. CDR3 length: 15 residues. The germline gives CDR1 SGHRS, CDR2 YFSETQ. The ends were cut back, 0 bases at V and 4 bases at J, with 13 bases in the middle. CDR3 sequence reads: CASSLDSEDSYGYTF. The CDR3 DNA follows: TGCGCCAGCAGCTTGGACAGTGAAGATAGCTATGGCTACACCTTC.

The gene calls are TRBV19 and TRBJ1-1, with a tentative D call TRBD1 (6 bases). The V end lost 3 bases, the J end lost 7 bases, and 9 bases lay between the germline ends. Germline V lookup: CDR1 LNHDA, CDR2 SQIVND (reference sequence). This CDR3 is built from 12 residues. The CDR3 is CASSIDRSEAFF. The CDR3 DNA reads as TGTGCCAGTAGTATCGACAGGAGTGAAGCTTTCTTT.

The rearrangement uses TRBV14 and TRBJ2-5, with D maybe TRBD2 (5 bases). The CDR3 spans 12 residues. In germline, CDR1 is SGHDN, CDR2 FVKESK. Trimming removed 5 bases at V and 4 bases at J, with 8 bases between. The CDR3 nucleotides read TGTGCCAGCAGCTGGACTGGAGAGACCCAGTACTTC. It translates to CASSWTGETQYF.

The chain joins TRBV13 to TRBJ1-1; a weak D match, TRBD1 (5 bases). Trimming left V 4 bases short and J 8 bases short, with 14 bases between. The CDR3 spans 13 residues. CDR1 and CDR2 (germline): PRHDT, FYEKMQ (reference sequence). CDR3 in DNA: TGTGCCAGCAGCTCTCGGGGGGTAAGAGAAGCTTTCTTT. Translating it yields CASSSRGVREAFF.

The chain combines TRBV6-5 with TRBJ1-5, with TRBD1 matching 9 bases. The junction had 5 bases not matched to a gene; V was cut back by 6 bases and J by 5 bases. Germline-derived CDR1 and CDR2 are MNHEY and SVGAGI. The CDR3 is 14 amino acids. The CDR3 DNA reads as TGTGCCAGCAGCACGGGACAGGGATATCAGCCCCAGCATTTT. Translation: CASSTGQGYQPQHF.

In nucleotides, the CDR3 is TGTGCCAGCGTTCGGGATAATGGCTACACCTTC. This encodes CASVRDNGYTF. The chain employs TRBV28 and TRBJ1-2; D not certain. The CDR3 contains 11 residues. The germline CDR1 and CDR2 sequences are MDHEN and SYDVKM. Trimming left V 8 bases short and J 6 bases short, with 10 bases between.

This clone was seen only once. V gene TRBV30 combines with J gene TRBJ2-3, with 8 bases fitting TRBD2. CDR1 and CDR2 from the germline V gene are GTSNPN and SVGIG (reference sequence). The CDR3 totals 13 residues. With V trimmed by 7 bases and J by 8 bases, 11 bases remained unmatched. The CDR3 reads CAYYRGGEGTQYF. DNA for the CDR3: TGTGCCTACTATCGGGGGGGAGAAGGTACGCAGTATTTT.